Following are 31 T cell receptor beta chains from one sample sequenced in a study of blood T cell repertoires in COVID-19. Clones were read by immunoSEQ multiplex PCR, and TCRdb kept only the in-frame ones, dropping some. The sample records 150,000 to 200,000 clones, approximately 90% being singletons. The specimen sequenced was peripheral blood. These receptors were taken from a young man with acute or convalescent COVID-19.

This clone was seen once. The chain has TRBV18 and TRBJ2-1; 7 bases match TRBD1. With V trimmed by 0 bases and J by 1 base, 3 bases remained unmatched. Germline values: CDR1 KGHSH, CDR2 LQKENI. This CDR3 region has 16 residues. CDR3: CASSPPTGNSYNEQFF. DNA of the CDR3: TGTGCCAGCTCACCACCGACAGGGAATTCCTACAATGAGCAGTTCTTC.

The CDR3 sequence is CATSDSTGSGYTF. CDR3 sequence (DNA): TGTGCCACCAGTGATTCTACAGGGTCCGGCTACACCTTC. The chain has TRBV24-1 and TRBJ1-2, with D possibly being TRBD1 (6 bases). The CDR3 extends over 13 amino acids. Looked up from germline, CDR1 is KGHDR and CDR2 is SFDVKD. The V and J ends lost 2 bases and 8 bases respectively, with 11 bases between them.

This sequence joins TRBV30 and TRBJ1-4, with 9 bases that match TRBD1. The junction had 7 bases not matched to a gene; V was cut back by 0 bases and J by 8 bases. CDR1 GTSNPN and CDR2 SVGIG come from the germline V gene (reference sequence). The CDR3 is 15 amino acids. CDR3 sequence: CAWSVYGTGREKLFF. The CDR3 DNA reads TGTGCCTGGAGTGTATACGGGACAGGGAGGGAAAAACTGTTTTTT.

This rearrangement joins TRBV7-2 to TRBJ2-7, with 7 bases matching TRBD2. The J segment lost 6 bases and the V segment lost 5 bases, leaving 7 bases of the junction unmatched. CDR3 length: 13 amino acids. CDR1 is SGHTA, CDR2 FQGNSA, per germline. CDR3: CASSVRLAGEQYV. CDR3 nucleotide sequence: TGTGCCAGCAGCGTCCGACTAGCCGGCGAGCAGTACGTC.

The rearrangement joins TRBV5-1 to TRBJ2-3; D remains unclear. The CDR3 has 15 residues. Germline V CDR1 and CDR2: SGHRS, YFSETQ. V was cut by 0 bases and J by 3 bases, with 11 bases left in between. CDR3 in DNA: TGCGCCAGCAGCTTGGGTTTAGCCCCGACAGATACGCAGTATTTT. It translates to CASSLGLAPTDTQYF.

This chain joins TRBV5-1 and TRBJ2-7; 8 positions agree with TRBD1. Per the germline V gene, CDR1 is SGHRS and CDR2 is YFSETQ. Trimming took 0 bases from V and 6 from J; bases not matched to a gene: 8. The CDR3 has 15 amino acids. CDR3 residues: CASSLVGQAGGEQYF. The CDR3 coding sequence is TGCGCCAGCAGCTTGGTGGGACAGGCGGGTGGCGAGCAGTACTTC. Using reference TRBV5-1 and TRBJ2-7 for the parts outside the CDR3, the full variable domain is KAGVTQTPRYLIKTRGQQVTLSCSPISGHRSVSWYQQTPGQGLQFLFEYFSETQRNKGNFPGRFSGRQFSNSRSEMNVSTLELGDSALYLCASSLVGQAGGEQYFGPGTRLTVT.

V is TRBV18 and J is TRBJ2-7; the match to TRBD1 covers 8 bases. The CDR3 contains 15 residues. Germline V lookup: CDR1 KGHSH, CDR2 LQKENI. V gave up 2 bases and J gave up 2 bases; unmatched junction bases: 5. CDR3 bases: TGTGCCAGCTCACCAATGACAGGGGCTACCTACGAGCAGTACTTC. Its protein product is CASSPMTGATYEQYF. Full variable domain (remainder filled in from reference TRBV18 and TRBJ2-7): NAGVMQNPRHLVRRRGQEARLRCSPMKGHSHVYWYRQLPEEGLKFMVYLQKENIIDESGMPKERFSAEFPKEGPSILRIQQVVRGDSAAYFCASSPMTGATYEQYFGPGTRLTVT.

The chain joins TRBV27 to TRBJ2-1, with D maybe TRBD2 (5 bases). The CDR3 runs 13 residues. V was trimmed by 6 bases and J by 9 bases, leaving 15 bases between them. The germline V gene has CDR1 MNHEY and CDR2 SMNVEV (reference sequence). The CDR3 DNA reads TGTGCCAGCAGAGACCGGGGTATCGGTGAGCAGTTCTTC. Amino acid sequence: CASRDRGIGEQFF.

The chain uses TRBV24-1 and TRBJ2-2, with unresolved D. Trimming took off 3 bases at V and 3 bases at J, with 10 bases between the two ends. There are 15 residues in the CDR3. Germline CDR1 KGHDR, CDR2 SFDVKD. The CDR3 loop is CATSDRSYDTGELFF. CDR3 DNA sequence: TGTGCCACCAGTGATCGTAGCTATGACACCGGGGAGCTGTTTTTT.

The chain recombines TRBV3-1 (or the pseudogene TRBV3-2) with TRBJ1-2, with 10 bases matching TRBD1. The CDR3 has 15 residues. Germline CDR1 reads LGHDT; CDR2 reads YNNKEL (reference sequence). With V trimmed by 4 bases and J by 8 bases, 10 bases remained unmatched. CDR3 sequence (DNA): TGTGCCAGCAGCCTTTACTCCGGGACAGGGGACGGCTACACCTTC. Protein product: CASSLYSGTGDGYTF.

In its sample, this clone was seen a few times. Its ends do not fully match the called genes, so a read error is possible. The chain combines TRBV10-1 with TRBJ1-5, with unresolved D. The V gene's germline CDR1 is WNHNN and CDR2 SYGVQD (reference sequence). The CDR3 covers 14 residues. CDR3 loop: CASSEGQNNHPQHF. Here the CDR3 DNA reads TGCGCCAGCAGTGAGGGCCAGAATAATCACCCCCAGCATTTT.

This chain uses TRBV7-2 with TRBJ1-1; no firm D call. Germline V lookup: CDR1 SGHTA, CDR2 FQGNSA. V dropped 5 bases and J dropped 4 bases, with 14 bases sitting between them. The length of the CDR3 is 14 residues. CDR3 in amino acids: CASSPVVSPTEAFF. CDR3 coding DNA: TGTGCCAGCAGCCCGGTAGTGTCGCCCACTGAAGCTTTCTTT.

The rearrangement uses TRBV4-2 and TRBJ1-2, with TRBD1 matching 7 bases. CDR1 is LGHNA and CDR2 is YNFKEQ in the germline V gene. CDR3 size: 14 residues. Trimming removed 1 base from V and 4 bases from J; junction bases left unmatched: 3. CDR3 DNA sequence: TGTGCCAGCAGCCAAGTAGGGGGCGGCTATGGCTACACCTTC. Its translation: CASSQVGGGYGYTF.

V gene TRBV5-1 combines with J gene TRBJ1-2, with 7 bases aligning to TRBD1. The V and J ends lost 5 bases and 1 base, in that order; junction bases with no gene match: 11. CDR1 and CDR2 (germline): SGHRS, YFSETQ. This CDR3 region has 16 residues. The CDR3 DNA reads TGCGCCAGCAGATCCGGACAGGACCCATATAACTATGGCTACACCTTC. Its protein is CASRSGQDPYNYGYTF.

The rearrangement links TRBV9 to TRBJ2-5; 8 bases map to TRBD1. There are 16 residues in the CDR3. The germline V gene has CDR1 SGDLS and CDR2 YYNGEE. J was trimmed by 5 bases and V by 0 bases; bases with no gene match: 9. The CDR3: CASSVDGQGGGETQYF. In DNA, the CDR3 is TGTGCCAGCAGCGTAGATGGACAGGGTGGCGGGGAGACCCAGTACTTC.

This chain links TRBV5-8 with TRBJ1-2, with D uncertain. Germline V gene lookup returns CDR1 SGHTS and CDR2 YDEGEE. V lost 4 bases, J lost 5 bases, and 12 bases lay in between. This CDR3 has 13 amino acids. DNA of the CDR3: TGTGCCAGCAGCCCCCGGGTCTTGTATGGCTACACCTTC. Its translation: CASSPRVLYGYTF. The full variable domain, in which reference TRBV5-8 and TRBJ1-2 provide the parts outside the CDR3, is EAGVTQSPTHLIKTRGQQATLRCSPISGHTSVYWYQQALGLGLQFLLWYDEGEERNRGNFPPRFSGRQFPNYSSELNVNALELEDSALYLCASSPRVLYGYTFGSGTRLTVV.

Here the CDR3 DNA reads TGTGCCAGCAGCCGGAACACAGGGTCAGGAAACACCATATATTTT. Translation: CASSRNTGSGNTIYF. The gene calls are TRBV7-9 and TRBJ1-3; D possibly corresponds to TRBD1 (6 bases). Germline assignment: CDR1 SEHNR and CDR2 FQNEAQ (reference sequence). V was trimmed by 5 bases and J by 4 bases, leaving 15 bases between them. The CDR3 spans 15 residues.

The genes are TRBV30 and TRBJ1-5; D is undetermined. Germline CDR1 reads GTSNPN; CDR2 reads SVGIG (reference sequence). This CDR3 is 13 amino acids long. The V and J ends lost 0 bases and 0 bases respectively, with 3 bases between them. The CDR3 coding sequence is TGTGCCTGGAGTGTCGGTAGCAATCAGCCCCAGCATTTT. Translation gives CAWSVGSNQPQHF.

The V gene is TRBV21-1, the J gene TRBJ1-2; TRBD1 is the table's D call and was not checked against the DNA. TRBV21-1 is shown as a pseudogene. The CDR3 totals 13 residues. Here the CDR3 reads CASIDTPNYGYTF. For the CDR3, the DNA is TGTGCCAGCATCGACACTCCTAACTATGGCTACACCTTC.

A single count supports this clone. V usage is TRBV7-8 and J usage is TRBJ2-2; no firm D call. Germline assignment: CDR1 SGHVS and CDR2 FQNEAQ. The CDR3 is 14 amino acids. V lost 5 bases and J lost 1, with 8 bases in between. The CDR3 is CASSGTVNTGELFF. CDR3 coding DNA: TGTGCCAGCAGCGGAACAGTGAACACCGGGGAGCTGTTTTTT.

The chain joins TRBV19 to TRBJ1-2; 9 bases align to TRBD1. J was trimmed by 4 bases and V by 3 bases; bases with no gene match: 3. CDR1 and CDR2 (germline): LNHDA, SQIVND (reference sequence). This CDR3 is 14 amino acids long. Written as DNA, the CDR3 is TGTGCCAGTAGTATTTTGGGACAGGGCTATGGCTACACCTTC. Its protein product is CASSILGQGYGYTF. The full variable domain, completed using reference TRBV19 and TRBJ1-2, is DGGITQSPKYLFRKEGQNVTLSCEQNLNHDAMYWYRQDPGQGLRLIYYSQIVNDFQKGDIAEGYSVSREKKESFPLTVTSAQKNPTAFYLCASSILGQGYGYTFGSGTRLTVV.

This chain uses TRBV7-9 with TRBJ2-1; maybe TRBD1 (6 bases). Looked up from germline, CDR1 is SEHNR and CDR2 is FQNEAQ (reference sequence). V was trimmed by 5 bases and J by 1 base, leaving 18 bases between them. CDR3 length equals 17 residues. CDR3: CASSAFRGASSYNEQFF. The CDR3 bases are TGTGCCAGCAGCGCCTTCAGGGGCGCCTCGTCCTACAATGAGCAGTTCTTC.

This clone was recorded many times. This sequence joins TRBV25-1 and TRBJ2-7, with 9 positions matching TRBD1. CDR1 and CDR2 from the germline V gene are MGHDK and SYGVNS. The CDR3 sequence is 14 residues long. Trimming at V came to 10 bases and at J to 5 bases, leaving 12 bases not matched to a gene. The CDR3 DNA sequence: TGTGCCAACCCGAGGGGGACAGGGTGGAACGAGCAGTACTTC. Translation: CANPRGTGWNEQYF.

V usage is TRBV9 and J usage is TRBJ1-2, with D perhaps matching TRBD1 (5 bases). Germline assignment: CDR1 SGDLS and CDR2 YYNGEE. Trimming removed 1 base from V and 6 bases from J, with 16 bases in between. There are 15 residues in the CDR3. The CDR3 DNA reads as TGTGCCAGCAGCGTAACCCCGACAGTTTCAGATGGCTACACCTTC. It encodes CASSVTPTVSDGYTF.

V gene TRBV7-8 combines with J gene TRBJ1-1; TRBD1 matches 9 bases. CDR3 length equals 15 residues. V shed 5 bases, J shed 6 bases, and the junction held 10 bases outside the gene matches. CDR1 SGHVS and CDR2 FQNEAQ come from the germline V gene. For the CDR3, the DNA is TGTGCCAGCAGCCTACTAACAGGGGGCTCGTCTGAAGCTTTCTTT. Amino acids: CASSLLTGGSSEAFF.

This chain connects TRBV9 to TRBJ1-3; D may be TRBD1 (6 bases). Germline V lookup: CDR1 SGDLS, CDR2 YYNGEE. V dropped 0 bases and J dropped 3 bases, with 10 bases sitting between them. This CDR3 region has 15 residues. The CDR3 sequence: CASSVAGANGNTIYF. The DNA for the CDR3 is TGTGCCAGCAGCGTAGCAGGGGCTAATGGAAACACCATATATTTT.

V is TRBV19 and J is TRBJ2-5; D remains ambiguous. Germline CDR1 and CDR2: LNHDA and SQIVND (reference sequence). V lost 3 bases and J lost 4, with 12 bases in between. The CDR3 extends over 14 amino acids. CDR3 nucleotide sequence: TGTGCCAGTAGTATTAGACATGCCGTAGAGACCCAGTACTTC. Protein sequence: CASSIRHAVETQYF. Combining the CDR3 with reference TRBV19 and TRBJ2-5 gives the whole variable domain DGGITQSPKYLFRKEGQNVTLSCEQNLNHDAMYWYRQDPGQGLRLIYYSQIVNDFQKGDIAEGYSVSREKKESFPLTVTSAQKNPTAFYLCASSIRHAVETQYFGPGTRLLVL.

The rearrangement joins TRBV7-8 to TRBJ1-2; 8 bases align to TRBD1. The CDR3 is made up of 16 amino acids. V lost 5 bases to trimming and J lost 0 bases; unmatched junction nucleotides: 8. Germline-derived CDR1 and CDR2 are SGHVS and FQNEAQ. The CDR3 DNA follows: TGTGCCAGCAGCATAGGAACGACAGGGGCTAACTATGGCTACACCTTC. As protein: CASSIGTTGANYGYTF.

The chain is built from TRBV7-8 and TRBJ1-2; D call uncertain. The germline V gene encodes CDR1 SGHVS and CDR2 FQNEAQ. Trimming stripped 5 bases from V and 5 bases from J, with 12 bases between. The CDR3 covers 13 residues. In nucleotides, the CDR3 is TGTGCCAGCAGCCCCAGCGGGAGATATGGCTACACCTTC. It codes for CASSPSGRYGYTF.

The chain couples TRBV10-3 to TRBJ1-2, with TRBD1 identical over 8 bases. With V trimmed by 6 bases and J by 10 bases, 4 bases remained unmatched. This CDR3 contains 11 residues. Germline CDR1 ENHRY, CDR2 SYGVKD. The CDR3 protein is CAIRGQALYTF. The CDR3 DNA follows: TGTGCCATCAGGGGACAGGCTCTCTACACCTTC.

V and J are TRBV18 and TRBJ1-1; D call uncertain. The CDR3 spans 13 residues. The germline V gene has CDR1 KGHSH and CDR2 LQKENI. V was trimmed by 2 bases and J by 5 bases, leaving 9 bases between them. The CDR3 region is CASSPATDTEAFF. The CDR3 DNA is TGTGCCAGCTCACCAGCAACTGATACTGAAGCTTTCTTT.